This T cell receptor beta chain derives from a study of blood T cell repertoires in COVID-19. Background on the study: T cells, B-cell-depleted T cells, or PBMCs supplied cDNA or gDNA.

Authors' analysis steps: Amplification of reference gene primers provided the estimated nucleated cell counts. TCRdb's copy holds only in-frame clones and misses some; the assay was immunoSEQ multiplex PCR. V and J calls and clone size are given by that table; D and trimming were obtained from the DNA. The data show some 260,000 clones, about 91% seen once. J lost 2 bases, V lost 5 bases, and 14 bases had no gene match. The length of the CDR3 is 17 residues. The germline V gene has CDR1 SGHRS and CDR2 YFSETQ. The receptor was isolated from a woman aged 25 to 45 with COVID-19, enrolled during active disease. This chain links TRBV5-1 with TRBJ1-2; 8 bases are shared with TRBD1. Sequenced input: peripheral blood. The CDR3 DNA sequence: TGCGCCAGCAGTCAATCCCCCGGGACAGGTCTCAACTATGGCTACACCTTC. Encoded protein: CASSQSPGTGLNYGYTF.